This TCR beta chain was profiled in a study of blood T cell repertoires in COVID-19. Across the whole study: Acute-phase and convalescent COVID-19 samples originated in the United States, Italy and Spain. T cells, B-cell-depleted T cells, or PBMCs provided the cDNA or gDNA that served as material.

The length of the CDR3 is 15 residues. V lost 1 base and J 0 bases, leaving 7 bases between the germline ends. Germline CDR1 SGHTA, CDR2 FQGNSA. Original processing notes: Estimation of nucleated cell counts relied on the amplification of reference gene primers. Repertoires were generated with immunoSEQ multiplex PCR, while TCRdb's copy carries only in-frame clones and drops some. D and trimming come from the DNA, and the V and J calls and clone size come from that table. In the table there are some 200,000 clones, around 85% of which are singletons. The specimen sequenced was peripheral blood. The chain employs TRBV7-2 and TRBJ1-5, with unresolved D. The clonotype was recovered from a man in his 60s with COVID-19, enrolled during active disease. The CDR3 protein is CASSLDGLSNQPQHF. In DNA form, the CDR3 reads TGTGCCAGCAGCTTAGATGGACTTAGCAATCAGCCCCAGCATTTT.